This T cell receptor beta chain derives from a study of CD8+ T cells in alopecia areata. Study information: Treatment with tofacitinib (6 to 18 months) was followed by 6 months off drug.

Following RNA extraction, reverse transcription yielded cDNA that acted as the sequencing template. Libraries were prepared by immunoSEQ multiplex PCR; TCRdb keeps only in-frame clonotypes and omits some of them. The sample lists 150,000 to 200,000 clones, 64% occurring once. Overall study results and limits: Numerous expanded lesional clones remained in scalp and blood during tofacitinib. Sequence data from scalp samples additionally include resident alphabeta T cells of normal skin.

Notes on this clone: The antigen remains undetermined.

Trimming took off 0 bases at V and 4 bases at J, with 10 bases between the two ends. There are 14 residues in the CDR3. Germline CDR1 SGDLS, CDR2 YYNGEE. The treatment: oral pan-JAK inhibitor, 5-10 mg twice daily. From PBMCs, CD4+ and CD8+ T cells were sorted. The chain employs TRBV9 and TRBJ1-2; unclear D gene. The material sequenced was CD4+ T cells sorted from blood, taken around week 50, from a patient treated with tofacitinib. The sequence was collected from a human donor with alopecia areata. The CDR3 reads CASSVGSEFYGYTF. The CDR3 nucleotides are TGTGCCAGCAGCGTAGGCTCAGAATTCTATGGCTACACCTTC.